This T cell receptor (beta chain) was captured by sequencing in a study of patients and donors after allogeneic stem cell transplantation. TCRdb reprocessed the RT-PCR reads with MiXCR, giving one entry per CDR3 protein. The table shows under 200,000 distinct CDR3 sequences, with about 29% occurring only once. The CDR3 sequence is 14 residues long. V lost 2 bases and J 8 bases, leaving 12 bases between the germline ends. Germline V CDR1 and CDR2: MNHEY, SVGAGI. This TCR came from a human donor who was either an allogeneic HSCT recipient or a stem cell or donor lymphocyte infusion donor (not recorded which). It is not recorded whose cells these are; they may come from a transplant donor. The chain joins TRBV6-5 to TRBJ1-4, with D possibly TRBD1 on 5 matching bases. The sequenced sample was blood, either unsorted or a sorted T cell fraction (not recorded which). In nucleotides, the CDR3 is TGTGCCAGCAGTTACGGGCCCGGGGGAGAAAAACTGTTTTTT. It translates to CASSYGPGGEKLFF.